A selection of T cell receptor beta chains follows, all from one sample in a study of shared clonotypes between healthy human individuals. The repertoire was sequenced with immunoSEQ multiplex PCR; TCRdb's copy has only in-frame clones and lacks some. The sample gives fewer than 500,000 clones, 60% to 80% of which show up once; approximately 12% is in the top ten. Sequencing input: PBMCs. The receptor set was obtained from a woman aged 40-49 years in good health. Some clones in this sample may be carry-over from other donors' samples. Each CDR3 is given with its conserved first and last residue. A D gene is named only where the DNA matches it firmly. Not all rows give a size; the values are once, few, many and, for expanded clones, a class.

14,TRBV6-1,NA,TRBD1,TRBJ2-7,TGTGCCAGCAGTGCAGAGTCAGGGGGCTACGAGCAGTACTTC,CASSAESGGYEQYF
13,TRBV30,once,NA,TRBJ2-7,TGTGCCTGGAGCCCGACAGCTTCCTACGAGCAGTACTTC,CAWSPTASYEQYF
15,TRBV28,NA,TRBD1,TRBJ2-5,TGTGCCAGCAGTTTAATGGGACAGGGAGGCAAGACCCAGTACTTC,CASSLMGQGGKTQYF
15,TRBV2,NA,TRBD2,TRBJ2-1,TGTGCCAGCAGCGGACTAGCGGGAGGGTTCAATGAGCAGTTCTTC,CASSGLAGGFNEQFF
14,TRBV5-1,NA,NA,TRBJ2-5,TGCGCCAGCAGCCGGCAGGGGGGTATGGAGACCCAGTACTTC,CASSRQGGMETQYF
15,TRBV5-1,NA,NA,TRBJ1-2,TGCGCCAGCAGCTTGGGGCCAGGGGAGAGCTATGGCTACACCTTC,CASSLGPGESYGYTF
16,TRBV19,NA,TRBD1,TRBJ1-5,TGTGCCAGTAGTATACCGGGACAGGGGCCCCATCAGCCCCAGCATTTT,CASSIPGQGPHQPQHF
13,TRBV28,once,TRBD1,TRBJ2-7,TGTGCCATCCTCGACAGGGTACGGAACGAGCAGTACTTC,CAILDRVRNEQYF
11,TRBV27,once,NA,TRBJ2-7,TGTGCCAGCAGGGGGCGAGGCGAGCAGTACTTC,CASRGRGEQYF
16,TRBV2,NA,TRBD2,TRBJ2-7,TGTGCCAGCAGTGACCTTCTAGCGGGACTGTCCTACGAGCAGTACTTC,CASSDLLAGLSYEQYF
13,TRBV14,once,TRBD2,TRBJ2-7,TGTGCCAGCAGCTACTCCACCGGGACTAGCACGTACTTC,CASSYSTGTSTYF
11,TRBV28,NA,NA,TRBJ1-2,TGTGCCAGCAGAACAGTCTATGGCTACACCTTC,CASRTVYGYTF
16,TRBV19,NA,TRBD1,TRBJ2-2,TGTGCCAGTAGCTTGGGACAGGGGGTGAACACCGGGGAGCTGTTTTTT,CASSLGQGVNTGELFF
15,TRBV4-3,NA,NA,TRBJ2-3,TGCGCCAGCAGCCAACAACGGGGCAGGTCAGATACGCAGTATTTT,CASSQQRGRSDTQYF
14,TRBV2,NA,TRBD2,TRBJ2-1,TGTGCCAGCAGTCCGGGACTAGCCTCGGATAAGCAGTTCTTC,CASSPGLASDKQFF
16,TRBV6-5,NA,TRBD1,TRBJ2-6,TGTGCCAGCAGTTTCGGGACAGGGTCCGGGGCCAACGTCCTGACTTTC,CASSFGTGSGANVLTF
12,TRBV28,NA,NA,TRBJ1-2,TGTGCCAGCAGTTTGACAGAGTATGGCTACACCTTC,CASSLTEYGYTF
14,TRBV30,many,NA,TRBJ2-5,TGTGCCTGGAGTGGGGGGAACCCCCAAGAGACCCAGTACTTC,CAWSGGNPQETQYF
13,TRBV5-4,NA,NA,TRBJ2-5,TGTGCCAGCAGGACAGTAACACAAGAGACCCAGTACTTC,CASRTVTQETQYF
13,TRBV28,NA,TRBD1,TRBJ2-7,TGTGCCAGCAGTTTGAACAGGGGTAGCGAGCAGTACTTC,CASSLNRGSEQYF
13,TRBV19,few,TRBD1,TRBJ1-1,TGTGCCAGTATAAGACAGGGGGGATCGATCGCTTTCTTT,CASIRQGGSIAFF
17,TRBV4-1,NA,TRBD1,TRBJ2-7,TGCGCCAGCAGCCCGCCGAGGGGGACAGGGGCTTTCGACGAGCAGTACTTC,CASSPPRGTGAFDEQYF
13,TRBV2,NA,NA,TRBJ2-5,TGTGCCAGCAGTGAAGTCAACCGCCAGACCCAGTACTTC,CASSEVNRQTQYF
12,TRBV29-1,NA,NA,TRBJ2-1,TGCAGCGCAACTACAGGCTACAATGAGCAGTTCTTC,CSATTGYNEQFF
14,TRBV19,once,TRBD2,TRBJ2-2,TGTGCCAGTAGCCCAGCGGGACGAACCGGGGAGCTGTTTTTT,CASSPAGRTGELFF
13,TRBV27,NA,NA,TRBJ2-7,TGTGCCAGCAGTTTATATGGGCCCTACGAGCAGTACTTC,CASSLYGPYEQYF
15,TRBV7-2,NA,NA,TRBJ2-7,TGTGCCAGCAGCTTAGTGTCGCAGAGCTCCTACGAGCAGTACTTC,CASSLVSQSSYEQYF
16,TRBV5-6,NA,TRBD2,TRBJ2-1,TGTGCCAGCAGCACCACCCTAGCGGGAGGATACAATGAGCAGTTCTTC,CASSTTLAGGYNEQFF
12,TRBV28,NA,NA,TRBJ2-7,TGTGCCAGCAGTCGTAGGGTCGGGGACCAGTACTTC,CASSRRVGDQYF
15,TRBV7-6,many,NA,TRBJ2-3,TGTGCCAGCAGCTTAGGGGGAGAACTGACAGATACGCAGTATTTT,CASSLGGELTDTQYF
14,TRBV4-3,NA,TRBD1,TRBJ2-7,TGCGCCAGCAGCCAAGTTAGGGGGCTCTACGAGCAGTACTTC,CASSQVRGLYEQYF
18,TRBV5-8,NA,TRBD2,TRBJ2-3,TGTGCCAGCAGCTCTGTGACTAGCGGGACCGGGCTCACAGATACGCAGTATTTT,CASSSVTSGTGLTDTQYF
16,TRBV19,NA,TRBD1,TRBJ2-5,TGTGCCAGTAGTATAGCCGGGACAGGGGGCCAAGAGACCCAGTACTTC,CASSIAGTGGQETQYF
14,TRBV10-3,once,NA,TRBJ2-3,TGTGCCATCAGCCCCCAAATAAGCACAGATACGCAGTATTTT,CAISPQISTDTQYF
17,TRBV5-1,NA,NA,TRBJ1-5,TGCGCCAGCAGCTTGGAAGGCAGGGGATATAGCAATCAGCCCCAGCATTTT,CASSLEGRGYSNQPQHF
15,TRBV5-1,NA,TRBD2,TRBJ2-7,TGCGCCAGCAGCTTGGTTAGCGGGAGCCGGTACGAGCAGTACTTC,CASSLVSGSRYEQYF
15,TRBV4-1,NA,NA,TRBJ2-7,TGCGCCAGCAGCCAACGCTTGACTAGGACCCACGAGCAGTACTTC,CASSQRLTRTHEQYF
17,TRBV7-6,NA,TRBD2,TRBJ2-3,TGTGCCAGCAGCTTAGTAGGGGGGGGACTAGCGGGAGATACGCAGTATTTT,CASSLVGGGLAGDTQYF
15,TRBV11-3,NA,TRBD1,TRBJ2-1,TGTGCCAGCAGCTCCAGCCAGGGGGCCGTTAATGAGCAGTTCTTC,CASSSSQGAVNEQFF
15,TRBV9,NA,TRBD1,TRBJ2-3,TGTGCCAGCAGCGTAGGCAGGGGGAGCACAGATACGCAGTATTTT,CASSVGRGSTDTQYF
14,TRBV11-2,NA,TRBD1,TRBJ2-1,TGTGCCAGCAGACCGGGACAGGGCTACAATGAGCAGTTCTTC,CASRPGQGYNEQFF
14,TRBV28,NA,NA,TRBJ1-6,TGTGCCAGCAGTTTCTGGCAGCACAATTCACCCCTCCACTTT,CASSFWQHNSPLHF
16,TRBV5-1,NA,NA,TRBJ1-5,TGCGCCAGCAGCCTCGACGGGGTCACAGCGAATCAGCCCCAGCATTTT,CASSLDGVTANQPQHF
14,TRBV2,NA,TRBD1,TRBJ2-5,TGTGCCAGCAGTTCAACAGGGGATGAAGAGACCCAGTACTTC,CASSSTGDEETQYF
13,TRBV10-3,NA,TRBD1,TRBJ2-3,TGTGCCGTACAGGGACAGGGATCAGATACGCAGTATTTT,CAVQGQGSDTQYF
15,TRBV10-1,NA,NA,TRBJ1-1,TGCGCCAGCAGTGAGTCGAATGGGGCATACACTGAAGCTTTCTTT,CASSESNGAYTEAFF
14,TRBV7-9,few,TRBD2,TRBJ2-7,TGTGCCAGCAGCCAAGGACTAGCGAACTACGAGCAGTACTTC,CASSQGLANYEQYF
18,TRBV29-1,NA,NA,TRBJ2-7,TGCAGCGTTGAAGAGGTCGGGTCGTCTAAAGGGGGTCGCTACGAGCAGTACTTC,CSVEEVGSSKGGRYEQYF